This T cell receptor (beta chain) was identified in a study of T cell changes during pregnancy in multiple sclerosis. This clone was picked up one time. The repertoire was sequenced with immunoSEQ multiplex PCR; TCRdb's copy has only in-frame clones and lacks some. This table holds 70,000 to 90,000 clones, 85% to 95% found once. CDR1 and CDR2 from the germline V gene are SGHTA and FQGTGA. Trimming stripped 4 bases from V and 2 bases from J, with 9 bases between. CDR3 length equals 14 residues. The TCR originated in a female donor with multiple sclerosis, enrolled in a pregnancy study. The sample in question was peripheral blood, obtained in the first trimester of pregnancy. V usage is TRBV7-3 and J usage is TRBJ2-1; the D gene is possibly TRBD2 (5 bases). The CDR3, as DNA: TGTGCCAGCAGCTCACCGGGGACCTACAATGAGCAGTTCTTC. Encoded protein: CASSSPGTYNEQFF. Filled out from reference TRBV7-3 and TRBJ2-1, the complete variable domain reads GAGVSQTPSNKVTEKGKYVELRCDPISGHTALYWYRQSLGQGPEFLIYFQGTGAADDSGLPNDRFFAVRPEGSVSTLKIQRTERGDSAVYLCASSSPGTYNEQFFGPGTRLTVL.